This TCR beta chain was sequenced for a study of identical twins. J lost 2 bases, V lost 9 bases, and 9 bases had no gene match. The CDR3 contains 15 residues. Germline V CDR1 and CDR2: LNHNV, YYDKDF (reference sequence). Each CDR3 protein gets one entry after TCRdb re-called the 5' RACE reads with MiXCR. The top ten hold less than 12% of the sample, which has a few hundred thousand distinct CDR3 sequences, roughly a tenth seen once. This sequence was found in a man in his fifties in good health. The sequencing sample was made of memory T cells sorted from blood. The rearrangement uses TRBV15 and TRBJ2-2, with 7 bases lining up with TRBD1. The CDR3 bases are TGTGCCACTTCTGAACAGGGGTCTAACACCGGGGAGCTGTTTTTT. This sequence encodes CATSEQGSNTGELFF.